The 3 T cell receptor beta chains reported below all come from one sample, sequenced in a study of T cells in Graves' hyperthyroidism and ophthalmopathy. RNA transcripts yielded amplified TCR beta CDR3 regions. RT-PCR in the first round (using the HTBI primer set) targeted the TCR CDR3. One entry per CDR3 protein results from TCRdb running MiXCR on the multiplex PCR reads. Among about 700,000 distinct CDR3 sequences, about 45% were seen once, and the ten largest hold less than 9%. Sequencing was performed on peripheral blood or thyroid tissue (not recorded which). These receptors all come from an adult man with Graves' disease, either hyperthyroidism or ophthalmopathy (not recorded which).

This clonotype was observed a handful of times. A read error may produce the germline difference seen at one junction end. The chain is built from TRBV7-3 and TRBJ1-4; TRBD1 matches 9 bases. Looked up from germline, CDR1 is SGHTA and CDR2 is FQGTGA. The CDR3 is 17 amino acids. The CDR3 bases are TGTGCCAGCAGCCTCACACCAATGACAGGGGGTTCAGAAAAACTGTCTTTT. This encodes CASSLTPMTGGSEKLSF.

This clonotype has a count of ten or more. The CDR3 spells CASSLARSPLHF. In DNA form, the CDR3 reads TGTGCCAGCAGCTTGGCTCGATCACCCCTCCACTTT. The chain carries TRBV7-9 and TRBJ1-6; D gene uncertain. The germline CDR1 and CDR2 sequences are SEHNR and FQNEAQ (reference sequence). The CDR3 is 12 amino acids. V lost 3 bases and J 10 bases, leaving 7 bases between the germline ends.

This clonotype appeared many times. This rearrangement joins TRBV25-1 to TRBJ2-5; D is unresolved. The V gene lost 1 base and the J gene lost 3 bases, with 15 bases spanning the gap. CDR1 is MGHDK, CDR2 SYGVNS, per germline. The CDR3 runs to 16 residues. The CDR3 bases are TGTGCCAGCAGTGAATTTCCGGGTGGTCCAGAAGAGACCCAGTACTTC. This sequence encodes CASSEFPGGPEETQYF.